The 21 T cell receptor beta chains presented below share a single source sample, sequenced in a study of T cell repertoires in cytomegalovirus infection. For these receptors, no antigen is known. One entry per CDR3 protein results from TCRdb running MiXCR on the reads. This table holds about 770,000 distinct CDR3 sequences, just under 30% found once. Sequencing used cultured CD8+ T cells from PBMCs, obtained from culture after CMV antigen stimulation. The source is a human donor in good health (CMV status not recorded). Some clones in this sample may be carry-over from other donors' samples.

The chain is built from TRBV4-3 and TRBJ2-3; no definite D call. Trimming cost V 0 bases and J 2 bases, with 9 bases left between them. The CDR3 sequence is 15 residues long. In germline, CDR1 is LGHNA, CDR2 YSLEER. The CDR3 coding sequence is TGCGCCAGCAGCCAAGATGAGAACCCCACAGATACGCAGTATTTT. Its translation is CASSQDENPTDTQYF.

This clonotype has just a few counts. The CDR3 sequence is CASRRTGSNYGYTF. CDR3 bases: TGTGCCAGCAGACGGACAGGGTCTAACTATGGCTACACCTTC. The chain links TRBV6-1 to TRBJ1-2; TRBD1 matches at 8 bases. In germline, CDR1 is MNHNS, CDR2 SASEGT. The CDR3 has 14 amino acids. The V gene end was trimmed by 6 bases and the J gene end by 0 bases; junction bases not matched to a gene: 3.

This clonotype was seen a handful of times. This chain connects TRBV20-1 to TRBJ2-3; 8 bases align to TRBD2. The CDR3 totals 16 residues. The J segment lost 0 bases and the V segment lost 4 bases, leaving 9 bases of the junction unmatched. Germline loops: CDR1 DFQATT, CDR2 SNEGSKA (reference sequence). CDR3 sequence reads: CSANRLATTSTDTQYF. For the CDR3, the DNA is TGCAGTGCTAATAGACTAGCGACGACTAGCACAGATACGCAGTATTTT.

The V call is TRBV28, the J call TRBJ2-1; 8 nucleotides align to TRBD1. Losses at the gene ends were 4 bases for V and 9 bases for J; bases not matched to a gene: 5. The germline gives CDR1 MDHEN, CDR2 SYDVKM. There are 13 residues in the CDR3. CDR3 in amino acids: CASSSPGQVEQFF. In DNA form, the CDR3 reads TGTGCCAGCAGTTCCCCGGGACAGGTTGAGCAGTTCTTC.

This clonotype appeared a few times. The chain is built from TRBV6-5 and TRBJ1-2; TRBD1 might be the D (5 bases). CDR1 is MNHEY and CDR2 is SVGAGI in the germline V gene. Trimming pared 4 bases from V and 6 bases from J, leaving 15 bases between. The CDR3 runs to 14 residues. The CDR3 DNA reads TGTGCCAGCAGTTTTTCAGGGCCCAAGGATGGCTACACCTTC. It encodes CASSFSGPKDGYTF.

This clonotype was observed a handful of times. The rearrangement links TRBV6-6 to TRBJ2-5; TRBD2 is a possible D gene (6 bases). Deletions cut 1 base from V and 1 base from J, with 7 bases between. Germline V gene data show CDR1 as MNHNY and CDR2 as SVGAGI (reference sequence). This CDR3 region has 14 residues. CDR3 residues: CASSYLAVQETQYF. The DNA for the CDR3 is TGTGCCAGCAGTTACTTAGCGGTCCAAGAGACCCAGTACTTC.

The chain recombines TRBV27 with TRBJ2-3, with a tentative D call TRBD1 (6 bases). CDR1 MNHEY and CDR2 SMNVEV come from the germline V gene (reference sequence). Trimming cost V 5 bases and J 2 bases, with 20 bases left between them. The CDR3 covers 17 residues. CDR3 residues: CASSNPRGEWSTDTQYF. CDR3 nucleotide sequence: TGTGCCAGCAGTAACCCCAGGGGAGAATGGTCCACAGATACGCAGTATTTT.

This clonotype turned up a few times. The chain has TRBV5-6 and TRBJ1-2, with D hard to call. This CDR3 contains 15 residues. Per the germline V gene, CDR1 is SGHDT and CDR2 is YYEEEE. Trimming took 2 bases from V and 4 from J, leaving 15 bases between them. As DNA, the CDR3 is TGTGCCAGCAGCTTTACTCCTGAACAAACCTATGGCTACACCTTC. Translated: CASSFTPEQTYGYTF.

The V call is TRBV27, the J call TRBJ1-6; D remains unclear. V dropped 5 bases and J dropped 7 bases, with 18 bases sitting between them. This CDR3 has 16 residues. The germline gives CDR1 MNHEY, CDR2 SMNVEV (reference sequence). The CDR3 nucleotides are TGTGCCAGCAGTACGATGAGAATTGACAACAATTCACCCCTCCACTTT. Its translation: CASSTMRIDNNSPLHF.

This clonotype was seen a few times. The genes are TRBV7-2 and TRBJ2-3; tentative D call: TRBD2 (6 bases). Per the germline V gene, CDR1 is SGHTA and CDR2 is FQGNSA. V gave up 7 bases and J gave up 2 bases, with 16 bases separating them. This CDR3 spans 15 amino acids. CDR3 loop: CASNLPRGFTDTQYF. CDR3 in DNA: TGTGCCAGCAACCTCCCCCGGGGGTTCACAGATACGCAGTATTTT.

The chain has TRBV4-3 and TRBJ1-1; perhaps TRBD1 as D (6 bases). This CDR3 contains 15 residues. Germline CDR1 is LGHNA and CDR2 is YSLEER. With 0 bases removed from V and 3 bases from J, the gap between germline ends came to 11 bases. The CDR3: CASSQEGGTYTEAFF. CDR3 DNA sequence: TGCGCCAGCAGCCAAGAAGGGGGAACGTACACTGAAGCTTTCTTT.

This clonotype has only a few counts. V gene TRBV6-2 or TRBV6-3 combines with J gene TRBJ1-2; TRBD1 aligns across 7 bases. The CDR3 sequence is 16 residues long. From germline, CDR1 is MNHEY and CDR2 SVGEGT. V lost 7 bases, J lost 1 base, and 12 bases stayed unmatched. This chain's CDR3 is CASTGQADLLNYGYTF. CDR3 nucleotides: TGTGCCAGCACCGGACAGGCAGACTTACTTAACTATGGCTACACCTTC.

This clonotype was counted a few times. The chain has TRBV6-1 and TRBJ1-1, with D possibly being TRBD1 (5 bases). V was shortened by 2 bases and J by 7 bases, with 20 bases between the two germline ends. Per the germline V gene, CDR1 is MNHNS and CDR2 is SASEGT. CDR3 size: 16 residues. Here the CDR3 DNA reads TGTGCCAGCAGTGAATTACTGCGGGGCACCGGGAGTGAAGCTTTCTTT. This translates into CASSELLRGTGSEAFF.

The chain recombines TRBV2 with TRBJ1-6; D is uncertain. Germline V gene sequence: CDR1 SNHLY, CDR2 FYNNEI. Trimming removed 6 bases at V and 8 bases at J, with 17 bases between. This CDR3 has 15 residues. The CDR3 DNA is TGTGCCAGCAGCGACGGCCAAGACGCGGATTCACCCCTCCACTTT. Translating it yields CASSDGQDADSPLHF.

The gene calls are TRBV5-5 and TRBJ1-1; TRBD1 matches at 7 bases. The V and J ends lost 2 bases and 0 bases, in that order; junction bases with no gene match: 10. The CDR3 has 17 residues. Germline assignment: CDR1 SGHKS and CDR2 YYEKEE (reference sequence). The CDR3 region is CASSLGPGQFMNTEAFF. In DNA, the CDR3 is TGTGCCAGCAGCTTAGGTCCGGGACAGTTCATGAACACTGAAGCTTTCTTT.

The chain carries TRBV20-1 and TRBJ1-2; D gene ambiguous. CDR3 size: 12 residues. Trimming took off 0 bases at V and 0 bases at J, with 2 bases between the two ends. The germline V gene has CDR1 DFQATT and CDR2 SNEGSKA (reference sequence). The CDR3 is CSARETNYGYTF. The CDR3 nucleotides read TGCAGTGCTAGAGAGACTAACTATGGCTACACCTTC.

This clonotype was seen repeatedly, ten times or more. The J gene is TRBJ2-7, the V gene TRBV7-9; no definite D call. The CDR3 is 14 residues long. Trimming took 3 bases from V and 1 from J, leaving 10 bases between them. Germline loops: CDR1 SEHNR, CDR2 FQNEAQ (reference sequence). As DNA, the CDR3 is TGTGCCAGCAGCTTTTTGGGTCCATCCTACGAGCAGTACTTC. Translated: CASSFLGPSYEQYF.

The chain links TRBV4-1 to TRBJ1-5; D is unclear. CDR3 length equals 15 residues. V was shortened by 0 bases and J by 6 bases, with 12 bases between the two germline ends. The germline CDR1 and CDR2 sequences are MGHRA and YSYEKL. CDR3 region: CASSQDGRGPQPQHF. CDR3 nucleotides: TGCGCCAGCAGCCAAGATGGGCGAGGGCCTCAGCCCCAGCATTTT.

This rearrangement joins TRBV29-1 to TRBJ2-1, with 9 bases identical to TRBD1. Germline CDR1 is SQVTM and CDR2 is ANQGSEA. The CDR3 has 13 amino acids. V trimming: 4 bases; J trimming: 3 bases; junction bases outside the gene matches: 1. CDR3 nucleotide sequence: TGCAGCGTTGGGACAGGGGACTACAATGAGCAGTTCTTC. It translates to CSVGTGDYNEQFF.

The table lists this clonotype with a few counts. The rearrangement links TRBV7-9 to TRBJ2-4; TRBD2 agrees at 10 bases. Germline trimming cut 3 bases from V and 0 bases from J; bases unmatched to any gene: 11. The CDR3 is 19 amino acids. The germline CDR1 and CDR2 sequences are SEHNR and FQNEAQ (reference sequence). The CDR3 spells CASSLPLAGDVIAKNIQYF. The DNA for the CDR3 is TGTGCCAGCAGCTTGCCTCTAGCGGGGGACGTTATAGCCAAAAACATTCAGTACTTC.

This clonotype was counted between two and nine times. The rearrangement uses TRBV4-3 and TRBJ1-1; a possible D gene is TRBD1 (5 bases). V was shortened by 6 bases and J by 5 bases, with 16 bases between the two germline ends. Germline loops: CDR1 LGHNA, CDR2 YSLEER. CDR3 length: 14 amino acids. Here the CDR3 reads CASSPLPGFTEAFF. The CDR3, as DNA: TGCGCCAGCAGTCCTCTTCCAGGGTTTACTGAAGCTTTCTTT.